These 11 T cell receptor beta chains originate from one sample sequenced in a study of cytomegalovirus exposure and HLA in healthy donors. Assay used: immunoSEQ multiplex PCR; TCRdb lists only in-frame clones, some missing. This table holds about 120,000 clones, about 91% found once. Sequencing input: PBMCs. Receptors were obtained from a woman between 18 and 29 years old in good health and CMV-seronegative.

CDR3 sequence (DNA): TGTGCCAGCAGCCGAGATAGCGGGAGCTGGGACACCGGGGAGCTGTTTTTT. This translates into CASSRDSGSWDTGELFF. This chain links TRBV11-3 with TRBJ2-2, with TRBD2 matching 9 bases. J was trimmed by 3 bases and V by 5 bases; bases with no gene match: 10. CDR1 is SGHNT and CDR2 is YENEEA in the germline V gene. The CDR3 is 17 amino acids.

The gene calls are TRBV6-5 and TRBJ2-5; D is uncertain. Trimming took off 0 bases at V and 1 base at J, with 6 bases between the two ends. CDR1 is MNHEY, CDR2 SVGAGI, per germline. This CDR3 has 14 amino acids. In nucleotides, the CDR3 is TGTGCCAGCAGTTACTCACACCTCCAAGAGACCCAGTACTTC. It yields the protein CASSYSHLQETQYF.

The V call is TRBV7-9, the J call TRBJ2-5; possible D gene TRBD2, 6 bases. Germline V gives CDR1 SEHNR, CDR2 FQNEAQ (reference sequence). The CDR3 has 16 amino acids. V was shortened by 1 base and J by 6 bases, with 18 bases between the two germline ends. The CDR3 DNA reads as TGTGCCAGCAGCTTAGGGCCCGGAGGGCAGAGACAGACCCAGTACTTC. This encodes CASSLGPGGQRQTQYF.

The chain combines TRBV6-5 with TRBJ2-7; 11 nucleotides agree with TRBD2. The CDR3 contains 14 residues. Trimming at V came to 6 bases and at J to 3 bases, leaving 4 bases not matched to a gene. In germline, CDR1 is MNHEY, CDR2 SVGAGI. The CDR3 bases are TGTGCCAGCAGCCCCGGACTAGCGGGCTACGAGCAGTACTTC. Encoded protein: CASSPGLAGYEQYF.

This chain joins TRBV4-2 and TRBJ1-2; no firm D call. CDR3 size: 14 residues. V lost 2 bases, J lost 7 bases, and 14 bases lay in between. Germline V gene sequence: CDR1 LGHNA, CDR2 YNFKEQ. CDR3: CASSQSGLSGGYTF. CDR3 nucleotides: TGTGCCAGCAGCCAATCGGGTTTATCGGGTGGCTACACCTTC.

The chain links TRBV2 to TRBJ2-7; unclear D gene. CDR1 and CDR2 from the germline V gene are SNHLY and FYNNEI. The length of the CDR3 is 13 residues. The V gene lost 3 bases and the J gene lost 0 bases, with 6 bases spanning the gap. The CDR3 bases are TGTGCCAGCAGTGACAAGAGCTCCTACGAGCAGTACTTC. This gives the protein CASSDKSSYEQYF.

V and J are TRBV5-1 and TRBJ1-5; D unclear. V lost 4 bases and J lost 11, with 10 bases in between. This CDR3 region has 11 residues. The germline CDR1 and CDR2 sequences are SGHRS and YFSETQ. In nucleotides, the CDR3 is TGCGCCAGCAGCGCACAAATGGCCCAGCATTTT. Translated, it gives CASSAQMAQHF.

The rearrangement links TRBV19 to TRBJ2-3; D is perhaps TRBD1 (6 bases). The V and J ends lost 2 bases and 4 bases respectively, with 10 bases between them. The CDR3 runs to 14 residues. Looked up from germline, CDR1 is LNHDA and CDR2 is SQIVND (reference sequence). The DNA of the CDR3 is TGTGCCAGTAGTATAAGGACAGCCTCAGATACGCAGTATTTT. This translates into CASSIRTASDTQYF.

This rearrangement joins TRBV19 to TRBJ2-1; 7 bases fit TRBD2. Germline-derived CDR1 and CDR2 are LNHDA and SQIVND (reference sequence). The V and J ends lost 0 bases and 4 bases, in that order; junction bases with no gene match: 3. The CDR3 contains 15 residues. CDR3 DNA: TGTGCCAGTAGTATAGAACGGGGGGTTTACAATGAGCAGTTCTTC. This sequence encodes CASSIERGVYNEQFF.

This clone was seen more than once but under ten times. The chain has TRBV23-1 and TRBJ2-7; 8 bases are shared with TRBD1. TRBV23-1 is labeled an ORF, and its function is uncertain. The CDR3 totals 17 residues. V dropped 4 bases and J dropped 0; count of bases not matched to a gene: 11. CDR3 in amino acids: CASSPTYRGITSYEQYV. The CDR3 region has the DNA TGCGCCAGCAGTCCCACCTACAGGGGGATCACCTCCTACGAGCAGTACGTC.

J is TRBJ1-5 and V is TRBV19; 7 positions match TRBD1. V shed 5 bases and J 3 bases; nucleotides not matched to a gene: 7. Germline lookup yields CDR1 LNHDA and CDR2 SQIVND (reference sequence). The CDR3 runs to 15 residues. The CDR3 region is CASSPLDRDNQPQHF. The CDR3 nucleotides are TGTGCCAGTAGTCCCCTTGACAGGGACAATCAGCCCCAGCATTTT.